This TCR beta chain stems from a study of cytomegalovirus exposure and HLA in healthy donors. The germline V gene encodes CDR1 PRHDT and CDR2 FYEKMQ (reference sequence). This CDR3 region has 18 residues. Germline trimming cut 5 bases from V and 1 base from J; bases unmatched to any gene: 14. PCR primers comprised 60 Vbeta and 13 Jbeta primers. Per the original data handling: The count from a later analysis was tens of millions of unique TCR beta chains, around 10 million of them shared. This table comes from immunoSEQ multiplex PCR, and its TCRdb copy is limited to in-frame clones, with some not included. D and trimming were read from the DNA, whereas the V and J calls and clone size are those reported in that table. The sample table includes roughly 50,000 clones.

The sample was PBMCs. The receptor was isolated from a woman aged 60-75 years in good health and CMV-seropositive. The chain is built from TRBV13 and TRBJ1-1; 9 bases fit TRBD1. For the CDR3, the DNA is TGTGCCAGCAGCCCGAACCCATCCACAGGGGGCGCGAACACTGAAGCTTTCTTT. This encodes CASSPNPSTGGANTEAFF.